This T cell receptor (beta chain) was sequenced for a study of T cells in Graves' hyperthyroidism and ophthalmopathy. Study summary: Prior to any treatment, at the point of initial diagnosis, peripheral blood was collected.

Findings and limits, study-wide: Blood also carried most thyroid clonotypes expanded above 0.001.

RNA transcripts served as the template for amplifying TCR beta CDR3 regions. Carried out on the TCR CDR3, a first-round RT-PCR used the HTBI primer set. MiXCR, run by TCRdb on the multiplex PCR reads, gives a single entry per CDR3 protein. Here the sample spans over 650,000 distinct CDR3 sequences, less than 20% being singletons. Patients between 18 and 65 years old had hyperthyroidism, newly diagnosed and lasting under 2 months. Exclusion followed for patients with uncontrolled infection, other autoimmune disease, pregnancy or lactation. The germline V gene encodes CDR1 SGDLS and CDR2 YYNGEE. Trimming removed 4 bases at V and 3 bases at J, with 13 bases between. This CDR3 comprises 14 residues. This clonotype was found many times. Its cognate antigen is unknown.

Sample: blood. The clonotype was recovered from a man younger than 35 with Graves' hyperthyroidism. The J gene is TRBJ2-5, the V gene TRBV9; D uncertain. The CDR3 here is CASSTRTAEETQYF. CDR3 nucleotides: TGTGCCAGCAGCACCCGGACGGCAGAAGAGACCCAGTACTTC.